These 22 T cell receptor beta chains were sequenced from one sample in a study of cytomegalovirus exposure and HLA in healthy donors. The primer mix had 60 Vbeta and 13 Jbeta primers. Clones were read by immunoSEQ multiplex PCR, and TCRdb kept only the in-frame ones, dropping some. The table includes about 190,000 clones, around 77% detected once. Sequenced sample: PBMCs. The receptor source for this set is a woman aged 18-29 years in good health and CMV-seronegative.

This chain links TRBV2 with TRBJ2-3; D is possibly TRBD1 (5 bases). V dropped 3 bases and J dropped 2 bases, with 12 bases sitting between them. CDR1 and CDR2 (germline): SNHLY, FYNNEI. CDR3 length equals 15 residues. The CDR3 reads CASSDQGATTDTQYF. Written as DNA, the CDR3 is TGTGCCAGCAGTGATCAAGGGGCGACCACAGATACGCAGTATTTT.

This chain uses TRBV28 with TRBJ2-7, with D tentatively TRBD1 (5 bases). V was clipped by 7 bases and J by 0 bases, with 16 bases between them. The CDR3 is 15 amino acids. Germline V gene lookup returns CDR1 MDHEN and CDR2 SYDVKM. CDR3 region: CASTPLDSYSYEQYF. DNA of the CDR3: TGTGCCAGCACCCCCCTCGACAGCTACTCCTACGAGCAGTACTTC.

The chain combines TRBV7-6 with TRBJ2-1, with TRBD1 identical over 8 bases. V gave up 1 base and J gave up 5 bases; unmatched junction bases: 4. Germline assignment: CDR1 SGHVS and CDR2 FNYEAQ. This CDR3 region has 15 residues. The CDR3 reads CASSLEGQGNNEQFF. As DNA, the CDR3 is TGTGCCAGCAGCTTAGAAGGACAGGGTAACAATGAGCAGTTCTTC.

Only a few counts were recorded for this clone. This chain uses TRBV15 with TRBJ2-7, with 8 bases that match TRBD1. V shed 9 bases and J 8 bases; nucleotides not matched to a gene: 18. This CDR3 spans 15 amino acids. Germline CDR1 LNHNV, CDR2 YYDKDF (reference sequence). The CDR3 DNA reads TGTGCCACAGACATGCCGGGACAGGCAACTACGAAGCAGTACTTC. Encoded protein: CATDMPGQATTKQYF.

V and J are TRBV5-1 and TRBJ1-6; no clear D gene. This CDR3 contains 13 residues. The germline V gene has CDR1 SGHRS and CDR2 YFSETQ. Trimming removed 4 bases from V and 5 bases from J, with 7 bases in between. The CDR3 here is CASSQNDNSPLHF. In DNA form, the CDR3 reads TGCGCCAGCAGCCAGAACGATAATTCACCCCTCCACTTT.

The CDR3 sequence is CASSVSDSWGGAQYEQFF. CDR3 sequence (DNA): TGTGCCAGCAGTGTGAGCGATTCCTGGGGAGGGGCACAATATGAGCAGTTCTTC. The V and J genes are TRBV6-1 and TRBJ2-1; 7 nucleotides agree with TRBD2. This CDR3 has 18 residues. Germline V CDR1 and CDR2: MNHNS, SASEGT. Losses at the gene ends were 4 bases for V and 8 bases for J; bases not matched to a gene: 20.

Here the CDR3 reads CASSTPEGAYPQETQYF. The CDR3 DNA is TGTGCCAGTAGTACCCCGGAGGGGGCTTACCCCCAAGAGACCCAGTACTTC. The chain links TRBV19 to TRBJ2-5, with D perhaps matching TRBD1 (7 bases). This CDR3 comprises 17 residues. Trimming removed 4 bases from V and 1 base from J, with 19 bases in between. The germline gives CDR1 LNHDA, CDR2 SQIVND (reference sequence). Variable domain in full (rest from reference TRBV19 and TRBJ2-5): DGGITQSPKYLFRKEGQNVTLSCEQNLNHDAMYWYRQDPGQGLRLIYYSQIVNDFQKGDIAEGYSVSREKKESFPLTVTSAQKNPTAFYLCASSTPEGAYPQETQYFGPGTRLLVL.

V is TRBV5-1 and J is TRBJ2-1, with 7 bases aligning to TRBD1. J lost 4 bases, V lost 1 base, and 5 bases had no gene match. CDR1 is SGHRS, CDR2 YFSETQ, per germline. This CDR3 comprises 15 residues. The CDR3 loop reads CASSLTGTVYNEQFF. The CDR3 nucleotides are TGCGCCAGCAGCTTGACCGGGACAGTGTACAATGAGCAGTTCTTC. Full variable domain (rest looked up from reference TRBV5-1 and TRBJ2-1): KAGVTQTPRYLIKTRGQQVTLSCSPISGHRSVSWYQQTPGQGLQFLFEYFSETQRNKGNFPGRFSGRQFSNSRSEMNVSTLELGDSALYLCASSLTGTVYNEQFFGPGTRLTVL.

This chain connects TRBV19 to TRBJ2-7; 9 nucleotides agree with TRBD1. V was pared by 6 bases and J by 5 bases, with 8 bases of the junction left unmatched. Germline V gene data show CDR1 as LNHDA and CDR2 as SQIVND (reference sequence). CDR3 length equals 14 residues. In DNA form, the CDR3 reads TGTGCCAGTAGCAAAAACAGGGGGCTAAACGAGCAGTACTTC. It translates to CASSKNRGLNEQYF.

This rearrangement joins TRBV5-1 to TRBJ1-1, with 8 bases fitting TRBD1. This CDR3 spans 15 amino acids. V was pared by 4 bases and J by 2 bases, with 7 bases of the junction left unmatched. Germline V gene lookup returns CDR1 SGHRS and CDR2 YFSETQ. The CDR3: CASSASGTGNTEAFF. CDR3 nucleotides: TGCGCCAGCAGCGCTTCCGGGACAGGAAACACTGAAGCTTTCTTT. The variable domain in full, with the rest retrieved from reference TRBV5-1 and TRBJ1-1, is KAGVTQTPRYLIKTRGQQVTLSCSPISGHRSVSWYQQTPGQGLQFLFEYFSETQRNKGNFPGRFSGRQFSNSRSEMNVSTLELGDSALYLCASSASGTGNTEAFFGQGTRLTVV.

This chain joins TRBV6-5 and TRBJ1-2; possible D gene TRBD1, 6 bases. This CDR3 is built from 12 residues. Between the trimmed V and J ends, which lost 6 bases and 4 bases, there was a span of 9 bases. Germline CDR1 and CDR2: MNHEY and SVGAGI. For the CDR3, the DNA is TGTGCCAGCAGCTCGGACAGCTATGGCTACACCTTC. Translating it yields CASSSDSYGYTF.

The chain links TRBV7-3 to TRBJ1-1, with a weak D call TRBD1 (6 bases). The CDR3 contains 13 residues. Germline values: CDR1 SGHTA, CDR2 FQGTGA. V gave up 1 base and J gave up 7 bases, with 10 bases separating them. In DNA, the CDR3 is TGTGCCAGCAGCTTAAGCAGGGGTGGTGAAGCTTTCTTT. Translating it yields CASSLSRGGEAFF.

The chain combines TRBV4-1 with TRBJ2-5; perhaps TRBD2 as D (6 bases). In germline, CDR1 is MGHRA, CDR2 YSYEKL. V was pared by 3 bases and J by 5 bases, with 13 bases between. The CDR3 covers 14 residues. The CDR3 here is CASSQPLARETQYF. Here the CDR3 DNA reads TGCGCCAGCAGCCAGCCACTAGCTCGGGAGACCCAGTACTTC.

The chain uses TRBV5-1 and TRBJ2-3; 11 bases match TRBD2. The CDR3 extends over 18 amino acids. Germline CDR1 SGHRS, CDR2 YFSETQ. The V gene end was trimmed by 0 bases and the J gene end by 5 bases; junction bases not matched to a gene: 11. Here the CDR3 DNA reads TGCGCCAGCAGCTTGGTACTAGCGGGGGCCCCCGGACTAGATACGCAGTATTTT. It translates to CASSLVLAGAPGLDTQYF.

This clone showed up just a few times. This chain uses TRBV2 with TRBJ2-3; 8 nucleotides align to TRBD2. Germline V CDR1 and CDR2: SNHLY, FYNNEI. The junction had 13 bases not matched to a gene; V was cut back by 4 bases and J by 4 bases. The CDR3 spans 17 residues. CDR3 nucleotides: TGTGCCAGCAGTGTTGGGGTAGCCCGGGAGGGGGCAGATACGCAGTATTTT. It encodes CASSVGVAREGADTQYF.

This clone appeared once. This chain joins TRBV5-6 and TRBJ2-7; TRBD1 matches 7 bases. The CDR3 spans 17 residues. CDR1 is SGHDT and CDR2 is YYEEEE in the germline V gene. The J segment lost 1 base and the V segment lost 0 bases, leaving 10 bases of the junction unmatched. The CDR3 bases are TGTGCCAGCAGCTTGGGATTCGACAGGGAAGTTTCCTACGAGCAGTACTTC. It translates to CASSLGFDREVSYEQYF.

The chain is built from TRBV5-1 and TRBJ2-2; TRBD1 matches 7 bases. J lost 6 bases, V lost 1 base, and 6 bases had no gene match. CDR1 and CDR2 (germline): SGHRS, YFSETQ. The CDR3 is 15 residues long. CDR3 residues: CASSLRQGSAGELFF. The CDR3, as DNA: TGCGCCAGCAGCTTGCGACAGGGTTCGGCCGGGGAGCTGTTTTTT. Full variable domain (missing parts from reference TRBV5-1 and TRBJ2-2): KAGVTQTPRYLIKTRGQQVTLSCSPISGHRSVSWYQQTPGQGLQFLFEYFSETQRNKGNFPGRFSGRQFSNSRSEMNVSTLELGDSALYLCASSLRQGSAGELFFGEGSRLTVL.

This rearrangement joins TRBV29-1 to TRBJ1-1; D perhaps matches TRBD1 (5 bases). This CDR3 spans 16 amino acids. Germline V gene data show CDR1 as SQVTM and CDR2 as ANQGSEA. V shed 4 bases and J shed 1 base, with 19 bases lying between them. CDR3 sequence: CSVVSIKGLGNTEAFF. In DNA form, the CDR3 reads TGCAGCGTTGTGAGTATTAAGGGGTTAGGGAACACTGAAGCTTTCTTT.

The chain joins TRBV2 to TRBJ2-7; 9 bases map to TRBD2. V shed 4 bases, J shed 6 bases, and the junction held 7 bases outside the gene matches. The CDR3 is made up of 14 amino acids. Per germline, CDR1 SNHLY and CDR2 FYNNEI. CDR3: CASSGGLAGGEQYF. The CDR3 DNA is TGTGCCAGCAGTGGGGGACTAGCAGGTGGCGAGCAGTACTTC. The full variable domain, completed using reference TRBV2 and TRBJ2-7, is EPEVTQTPSHQVTQMGQEVILRCVPISNHLYFYWYRQILGQKVEFLVSFYNNEISEKSEIFDDQFSVERPDGSNFTLKIRSTKLEDSAMYFCASSGGLAGGEQYFGPGTRLTVT.

This clone has only a few counts. This chain links TRBV21-1 with TRBJ1-1; the DNA was not compared with TRBD1, the D call given in the table. TRBV21-1 is a pseudogene segment. The CDR3 has 20 amino acids. DNA of the CDR3: TGTGCCAGCAGCAACGGACAGGAAATCTGGCCGCTCCATTCGGGCACTGAAGCTTTCTTT. Translated: CASSNGQEIWPLHSGTEAFF.

V and J are TRBV6-5 and TRBJ1-2, with a weak D call TRBD1 (6 bases). The V end lost 6 bases, the J end lost 8 bases, and 22 bases lay between the germline ends. The CDR3 spans 15 residues. Germline CDR1 MNHEY, CDR2 SVGAGI. The CDR3: CASRISGQLARGYTF. In nucleotides, the CDR3 is TGTGCCAGCAGAATATCCGGACAGCTCGCGAGGGGCTACACCTTC.

The chain recombines TRBV29-1 with TRBJ1-2; 8 bases map to TRBD1. CDR1 and CDR2 from the germline V gene are SQVTM and ANQGSEA. Trimming cost V 4 bases and J 2 bases; bases outside gene matches: 3. CDR3 length: 13 amino acids. CDR3 coding DNA: TGCAGCGTTGTAGGACAGGGAAACTATGGCTACACCTTC. Translating it yields CSVVGQGNYGYTF.